This TCR beta chain was retrieved from a study of neurological immune-mediated disorders. This clonotype was seen at least ten times. Using its own MiXCR run on the 5' RACE reads, TCRdb lists one record per CDR3 protein. The sample carries roughly 20,000 distinct CDR3 sequences, roughly 17% recorded once. This CDR3 spans 15 amino acids. V lost 2 bases to trimming and J lost 5 bases, with 12 bases between them. Germline V gene sequence: CDR1 MNHEY, CDR2 SMNVEV (reference sequence). This receptor was identified in a woman aged 18-35 years with multiple sclerosis. The sample taken for sequencing was CD8+ T cells from blood. The rearrangement joins TRBV27 to TRBJ2-2; TRBD1 might be the D (6 bases). CDR3 DNA sequence: TGTGCCAGCAGTTTAGCAGGGGTCTTAACCGGGGAGCTGTTTTTT. Translating it yields CASSLAGVLTGELFF.